Reported below is one T cell receptor (beta chain). Authors' analysis steps: Reference gene primer amplification gave nucleated cell count estimates. Clones were read by immunoSEQ multiplex PCR, and TCRdb kept only the in-frame ones, dropping some. V and J calls and clone size are as listed in that table; D and trimming were resolved from the DNA. Of about 58,000 clones listed, over 75% are singletons. This CDR3 contains 17 residues. V gave up 2 bases and J gave up 5 bases; unmatched junction bases: 9. The germline CDR1 and CDR2 sequences are SGHVS and FQNEAQ. These data are taken from a study of blood T cell repertoires in COVID-19. In the study overall: Sites in the United States, Italy and Spain provided acute and convalescent COVID-19 samples. Nucleic acid was either cDNA or gDNA, and it came from T cells, B-cell-depleted T cells, or PBMCs.

Material: peripheral blood. This chain links TRBV7-8 with TRBJ2-5; 12 positions match TRBD2. The receptor comes from an older woman with active COVID-19. CDR3 residues: CASSLRTSGVREETQYF. CDR3 DNA: TGTGCCAGCAGCTTAAGGACTAGCGGGGTTCGGGAGGAGACCCAGTACTTC.